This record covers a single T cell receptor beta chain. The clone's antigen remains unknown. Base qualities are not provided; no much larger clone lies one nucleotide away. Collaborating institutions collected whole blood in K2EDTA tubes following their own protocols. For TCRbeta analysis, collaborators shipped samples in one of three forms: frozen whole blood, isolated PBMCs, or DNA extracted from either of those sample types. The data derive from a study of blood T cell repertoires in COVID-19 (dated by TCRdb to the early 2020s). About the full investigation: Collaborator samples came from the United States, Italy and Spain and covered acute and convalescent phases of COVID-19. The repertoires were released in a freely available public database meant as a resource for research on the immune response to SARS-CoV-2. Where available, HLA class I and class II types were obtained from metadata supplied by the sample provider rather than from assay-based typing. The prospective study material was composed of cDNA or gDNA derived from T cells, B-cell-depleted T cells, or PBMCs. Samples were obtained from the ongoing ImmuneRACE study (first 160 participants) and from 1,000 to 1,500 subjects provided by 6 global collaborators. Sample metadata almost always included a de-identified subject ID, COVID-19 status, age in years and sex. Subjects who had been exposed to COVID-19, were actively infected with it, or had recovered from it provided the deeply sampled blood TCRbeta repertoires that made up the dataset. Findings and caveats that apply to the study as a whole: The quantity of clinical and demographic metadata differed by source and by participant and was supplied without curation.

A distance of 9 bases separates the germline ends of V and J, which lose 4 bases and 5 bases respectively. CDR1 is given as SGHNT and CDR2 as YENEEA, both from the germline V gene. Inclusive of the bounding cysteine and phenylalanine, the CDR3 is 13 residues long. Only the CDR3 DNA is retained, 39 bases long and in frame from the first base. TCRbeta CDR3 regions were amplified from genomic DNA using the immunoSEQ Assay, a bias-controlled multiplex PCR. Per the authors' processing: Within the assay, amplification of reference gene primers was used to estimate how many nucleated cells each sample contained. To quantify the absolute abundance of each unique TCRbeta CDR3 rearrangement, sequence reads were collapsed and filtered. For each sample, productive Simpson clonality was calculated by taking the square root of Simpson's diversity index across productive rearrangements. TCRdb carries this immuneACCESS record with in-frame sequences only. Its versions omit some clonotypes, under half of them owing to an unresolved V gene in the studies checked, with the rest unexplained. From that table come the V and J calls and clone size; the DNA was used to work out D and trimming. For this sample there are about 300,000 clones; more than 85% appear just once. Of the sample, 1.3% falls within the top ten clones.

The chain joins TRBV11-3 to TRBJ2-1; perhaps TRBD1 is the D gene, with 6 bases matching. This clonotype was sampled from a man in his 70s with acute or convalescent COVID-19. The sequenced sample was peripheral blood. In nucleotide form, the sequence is TGTGCCAGCAGCTCCCGACAGGACAATGAGCAGTTCTTC. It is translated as CASSSRQDNEQFF.